This T cell receptor beta chain was documented in a study of shared clonotypes between healthy human individuals. The sorted-subset replicate PCRs were given about 200 ng DNA, which is approximately 30,000 T cell genomes. Authors' methods: Filtering differed for immunoSEQ, which gave only junction sequences without quality scores. Assay used: immunoSEQ multiplex PCR; TCRdb lists only in-frame clones, some missing. V, J and clone size were drawn from that table, and D and trimming were deduced from the DNA. The sample consists of 2 million to 3 million clones, 80% to 95% of them appearing once. Germline CDR1 is LNHDA and CDR2 is SQIVND (reference sequence). This CDR3 comprises 17 residues. Unmatched junction bases numbered 16, after V lost 10 bases and J lost 0 bases. Notes on this clone: Its antigen remains unidentified.

Study-wide findings and caveats: Incompleteness in sorted-subset sequencing, despite large depth, was shown by rarefaction.

There were only Caucasian adults among the donors, and all lived in Nashville, Tennessee. The source of this sequence is a man between 18 and 29 years old in good health. Some clones in this sample may be carry-over from other donors' samples. Sequencing input: naive CD4+ T cells from PBMCs. Subset denoted: CD45RA+ positively selected. J is TRBJ1-1 and V is TRBV19; 8 bases line up with TRBD1. The CDR3 DNA follows: TGTGCCACCCTGCCGTTTGCAGGGGGCACTATGAACACTGAAGCTTTCTTT. As protein: CATLPFAGGTMNTEAFF.